This T cell receptor (beta chain) comes out of a study of cytomegalovirus exposure and HLA in healthy donors. General study findings and limits: A subsequent analysis found that TCR clusters from the first cohort also tended to co-occur in the approximately 120 validation repertoires, with approximately 95% of cluster scores above 0. Cytomegalovirus status was reportedly diagnosed by the classifier with high sensitivity and specificity.

As to this clone: No antigen is known for it.

CDR3 length equals 17 residues. V lost 5 bases to trimming and J lost 2 bases, with 22 bases between them. Germline CDR1 SGHAT, CDR2 FQNNGV. Some clones are missing from TCRdb's copy, which holds only in-frame ones; the method was immunoSEQ multiplex PCR. The table lists about 64,000 clones, 85% to 95% of them singletons. This receptor was taken from a woman between 18 and 30 years old in good health and CMV-seropositive. Material: PBMCs. The genes are TRBV11-2 and TRBJ2-7, with a possible D match to TRBD1 (5 bases). The CDR3 bases are TGTGCCAGCAGCCCGATTAGCCGCCATAGGACAACCTACGAGCAGTACTTC. Its protein product is CASSPISRHRTTYEQYF. Full variable domain (rest looked up from reference TRBV11-2 and TRBJ2-7): EAGVAQSPRYKIIEKRQSVAFWCNPISGHATLYWYQQILGQGPKLLIQFQNNGVVDDSQLPKDRFSAERLKGVDSTLKIQPAKLEDSAVYLCASSPISRHRTTYEQYFGPGTRLTVT.